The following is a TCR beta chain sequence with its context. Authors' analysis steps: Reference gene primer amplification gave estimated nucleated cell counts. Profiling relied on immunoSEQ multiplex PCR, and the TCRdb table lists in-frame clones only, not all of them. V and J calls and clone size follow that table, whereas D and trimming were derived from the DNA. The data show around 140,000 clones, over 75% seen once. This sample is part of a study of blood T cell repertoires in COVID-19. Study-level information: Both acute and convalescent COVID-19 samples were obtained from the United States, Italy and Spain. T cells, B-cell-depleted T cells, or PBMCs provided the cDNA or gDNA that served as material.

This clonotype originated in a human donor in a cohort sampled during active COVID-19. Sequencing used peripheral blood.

CDR3 nucleotide sequence: TGTGCCAGCAGCCTTCTTACAGGGGGCTACTCTGGAAACACCATATATTTT. It codes for CASSLLTGGYSGNTIYF. V gene TRBV7-2 combines with J gene TRBJ1-3; 9 positions agree with TRBD1. V was clipped by 5 bases and J by 0 bases; unmatched bases: 8. The germline V gene encodes CDR1 SGHTA and CDR2 FQGNSA. The CDR3 has 17 amino acids.